Below are 15 T cell receptor beta chains sequenced from a single sample in a study of cytomegalovirus exposure and HLA in healthy donors. The PCR used 60 Vbeta and 13 Jbeta primers. Some clones are missing from TCRdb's copy, which holds only in-frame ones; the method was immunoSEQ multiplex PCR. The sample yields more than 75,000 clones, roughly 79% seen once. The sample was PBMCs. The receptors were gathered from a woman aged 40 to 50 in good health and CMV-seronegative.

The V gene is TRBV19, the J gene TRBJ2-6; 7 nucleotides match TRBD1. The CDR3 sequence is 17 residues long. V trimming: 5 bases; J trimming: 0 bases; junction bases outside the gene matches: 7. Per germline, CDR1 LNHDA and CDR2 SQIVND (reference sequence). The CDR3, as DNA: TGTGCCAGTAGTCTTCAGGGACAGCGCTCTGGGGCCAACGTCCTGACTTTC. It translates to CASSLQGQRSGANVLTF.

The chain couples TRBV1 to TRBJ2-7; TRBD2 is the table's D call and was not checked against the DNA. TRBV1 is a documented pseudogene. The CDR3 extends over 13 amino acids. As DNA, the CDR3 is TGCACCAGCAGGGGGGGGGCGCCCTACGAGCAGTACTTC. It yields the protein CTSRGGAPYEQYF.

Only a few counts were recorded for this clone. The V and J genes are TRBV25-1 and TRBJ2-2; D call uncertain. Trimming took 4 bases from V and 3 from J, leaving 9 bases between them. Per the germline V gene, CDR1 is MGHDK and CDR2 is SYGVNS. The CDR3 has 14 amino acids. DNA of the CDR3: TGTGCCAGCAGTGGCTCCAAGCACACCGGGGAGCTGTTTTTT. Its protein product is CASSGSKHTGELFF.

This clone came up a few times. The CDR3 reads CASSSETGIRYNEQFF. CDR3 nucleotide sequence: TGCGCCAGCAGCTCGGAGACAGGGATACGCTACAATGAGCAGTTCTTC. The chain employs TRBV5-1 and TRBJ2-1, with 7 bases that match TRBD1. The CDR3 sequence is 16 residues long. Trimming removed 3 bases from V and 3 bases from J; junction bases left unmatched: 9. Germline V CDR1 and CDR2: SGHRS, YFSETQ.

Remarks on this clone: One end of the junction is discordant with germline, which a read error may explain. The chain recombines TRBV6-5 with TRBJ1-6; TRBD1 is a possible D gene (6 bases). Germline V lookup: CDR1 MNHEY, CDR2 SVGAGI. This CDR3 is 15 amino acids long. As DNA, the CDR3 is TGTGCCAGCAGCGACCTGAACAGGGCGAATTCACCCCCCCACTTT. This sequence encodes CASSDLNRANSPPHF.

The chain uses TRBV15 and TRBJ1-5; 7 bases align to TRBD1. Trimming removed 3 bases from V and 1 base from J; junction bases left unmatched: 3. Germline lookup yields CDR1 LNHNV and CDR2 YYDKDF (reference sequence). CDR3 length: 15 residues. CDR3 sequence: CATSSTGASNQPQHF. DNA of the CDR3: TGTGCCACCAGCAGCACAGGGGCAAGCAATCAGCCCCAGCATTTT.

This sequence joins TRBV7-2 and TRBJ2-1; maybe TRBD1 (6 bases). Per the germline V gene, CDR1 is SGHTA and CDR2 is FQGNSA. V shed 7 bases and J shed 15 bases, with 19 bases lying between them. The CDR3 loop spans 12 amino acids. CDR3 bases: TGTGCCAGCACAACAGGGCGCAAGTTTCCGTTCTTC. Translating gives CASTTGRKFPFF.

J is TRBJ1-2 and V is TRBV27, with D tentatively TRBD1 (6 bases). The ends were cut back, 4 bases at V and 4 bases at J, with 10 bases in the middle. The CDR3 extends over 13 amino acids. In germline, CDR1 is MNHEY, CDR2 SMNVEV (reference sequence). The CDR3 sequence is CASSSGHAYGYTF. Here the CDR3 DNA reads TGTGCCAGCAGTTCGGGACATGCCTATGGCTACACCTTC.

V gene TRBV28 combines with J gene TRBJ2-1; perhaps TRBD2 as D (5 bases). Germline V lookup: CDR1 MDHEN, CDR2 SYDVKM. Deletions cut 7 bases from V and 6 bases from J, with 16 bases between. The CDR3 runs 14 residues. The CDR3 loop is CASMSGTRANEQFF. CDR3 DNA sequence: TGTGCCAGCATGTCCGGTACGCGGGCCAATGAGCAGTTCTTC.

The rearrangement joins TRBV30 to TRBJ2-1, with TRBD2 matching over 12 bases. CDR3 length: 16 residues. V gave up 0 bases and J gave up 8 bases; unmatched junction bases: 8. Germline loops: CDR1 GTSNPN, CDR2 SVGIG (reference sequence). In DNA, the CDR3 is TGTGCCTGGAGTGTACAAACTAGCGGGGGGTATGATGAGCAGTTCTTC. It translates to CAWSVQTSGGYDEQFF. The full variable domain, completed using reference TRBV30 and TRBJ2-1, is SQTIHQWPATLVQPVGSPLSLECTVEGTSNPNLYWYRQAAGRGLQLLFYSVGIGQISSEVPQNLSASRPQDRQFILSSKKLLLSDSGFYLCAWSVQTSGGYDEQFFGPGTRLTVL.

This CDR3 reads CSAPYDEKLFF. The CDR3 DNA sequence: TGCAGTGCTCCCTACGATGAAAAACTGTTTTTT. The chain joins TRBV20-1 to TRBJ1-4, with no clear D. The V and J ends lost 5 bases and 6 bases respectively, with 7 bases between them. This CDR3 contains 11 residues. CDR1 and CDR2 from the germline V gene are DFQATT and SNEGSKA (reference sequence).

In nucleotides, the CDR3 is TGTGCCAGCGGTAGCGGGGGGGCCGATGTAGAGACCCAGTACTTC. This sequence encodes CASGSGGADVETQYF. The chain joins TRBV9 to TRBJ2-5; 11 positions agree with TRBD2. Trimming cost V 7 bases and J 4 bases; bases outside gene matches: 9. There are 15 residues in the CDR3. The germline gives CDR1 SGDLS, CDR2 YYNGEE. The full variable domain, its missing parts supplied by reference TRBV9 and TRBJ2-5, is DSGVTQTPKHLITATGQRVTLRCSPRSGDLSVYWYQQSLDQGLQFLIQYYNGEERAKGNILERFSAQQFPDLHSELNLSSLELGDSALYFCASGSGGADVETQYFGPGTRLLVL.

The chain uses TRBV7-7 and TRBJ2-2; possible D gene TRBD2, 6 bases. Germline V gives CDR1 SSHAT, CDR2 FNYEAQ (reference sequence). V lost 5 bases and J lost 5, with 12 bases in between. This CDR3 region has 14 residues. The CDR3, as DNA: TGTGCCAGCAGCAAGGAGGGATCGACCGGGGAGCTGTTTTTT. It translates to CASSKEGSTGELFF.

In regard to this clone: Its ends do not fully match the called genes, so a read error is possible. The CDR3 sequence: CASTPGQGDYGYPF. DNA of the CDR3: TGTGCCAGCACCCCGGGACAGGGAGACTATGGCTACCCCTTC. The chain uses TRBV5-6 and TRBJ1-2; 9 positions agree with TRBD1. The CDR3 is 14 amino acids. The germline CDR1 and CDR2 sequences are SGHDT and YYEEEE.

This sequence joins TRBV5-6 and TRBJ2-5; TRBD1 aligns across 9 bases. Per germline, CDR1 SGHDT and CDR2 YYEEEE. CDR3 length: 15 amino acids. V was pared by 5 bases and J by 3 bases, with 8 bases of the junction left unmatched. CDR3 sequence reads: CASRGGQGGKETQYF. DNA of the CDR3: TGTGCCAGCAGGGGGGGACAGGGTGGCAAAGAGACCCAGTACTTC.